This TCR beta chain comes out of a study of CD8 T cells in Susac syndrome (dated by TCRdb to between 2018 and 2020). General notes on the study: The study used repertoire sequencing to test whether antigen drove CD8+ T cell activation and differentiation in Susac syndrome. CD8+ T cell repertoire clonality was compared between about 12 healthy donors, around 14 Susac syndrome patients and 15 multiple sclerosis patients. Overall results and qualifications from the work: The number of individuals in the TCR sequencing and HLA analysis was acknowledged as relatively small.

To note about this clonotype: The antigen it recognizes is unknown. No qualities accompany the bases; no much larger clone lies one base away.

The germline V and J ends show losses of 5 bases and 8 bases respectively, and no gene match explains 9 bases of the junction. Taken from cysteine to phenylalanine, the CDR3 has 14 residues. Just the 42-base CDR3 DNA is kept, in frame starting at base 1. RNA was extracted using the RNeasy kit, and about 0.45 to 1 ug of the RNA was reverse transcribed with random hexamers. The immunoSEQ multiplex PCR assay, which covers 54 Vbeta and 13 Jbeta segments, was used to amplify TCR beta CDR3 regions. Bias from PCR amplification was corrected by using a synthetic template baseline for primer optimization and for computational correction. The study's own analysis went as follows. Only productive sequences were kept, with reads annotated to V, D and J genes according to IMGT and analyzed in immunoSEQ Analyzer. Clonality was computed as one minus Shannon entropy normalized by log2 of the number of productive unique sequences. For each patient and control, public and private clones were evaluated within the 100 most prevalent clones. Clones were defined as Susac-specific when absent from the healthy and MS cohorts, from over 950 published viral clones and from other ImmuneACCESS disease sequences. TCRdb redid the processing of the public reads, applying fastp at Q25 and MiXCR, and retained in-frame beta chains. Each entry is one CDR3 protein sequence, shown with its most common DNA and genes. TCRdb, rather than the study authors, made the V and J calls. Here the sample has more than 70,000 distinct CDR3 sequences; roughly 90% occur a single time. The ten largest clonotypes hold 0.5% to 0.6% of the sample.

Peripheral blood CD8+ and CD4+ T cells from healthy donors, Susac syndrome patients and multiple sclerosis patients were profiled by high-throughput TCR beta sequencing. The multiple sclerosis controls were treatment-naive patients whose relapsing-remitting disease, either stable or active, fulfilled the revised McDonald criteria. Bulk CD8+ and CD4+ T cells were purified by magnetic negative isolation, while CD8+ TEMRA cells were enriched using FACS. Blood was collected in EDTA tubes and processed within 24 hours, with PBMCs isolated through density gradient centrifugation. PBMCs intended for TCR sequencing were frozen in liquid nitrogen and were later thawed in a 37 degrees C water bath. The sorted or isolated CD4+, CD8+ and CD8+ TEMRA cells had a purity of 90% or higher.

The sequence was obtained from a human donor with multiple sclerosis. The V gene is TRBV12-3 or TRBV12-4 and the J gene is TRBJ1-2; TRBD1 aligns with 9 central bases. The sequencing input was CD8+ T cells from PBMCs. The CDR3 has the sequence CASSADRGDLGYTF. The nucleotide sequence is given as TGTGCCAGCAGTGCCGACAGGGGGGACCTCGGCTACACCTTC.